The 30 T cell receptor beta chains listed next were all sequenced from one sample in a study of regulatory T cells in long-lasting Graves disease. HTBI primers from iRepertoire and Arm-PCR of CDR3 regions yielded the TCR beta libraries. MiXCR, run by TCRdb on the multiplex PCR reads, gives a single entry per CDR3 protein. The table includes about 450,000 distinct CDR3 sequences, about a sixth detected once. Described time point: newly diagnosed GD, antithyroid drugs for less than 3 months. Isolated PBMC RNA provided the starting material for the TCR library. These data were also reused for a study on T cells in Graves' hyperthyroidism and ophthalmopathy.

This sample comprised peripheral blood mononuclear cells (PBMCs), obtained at new diagnosis, from a patient treated with antithyroid drugs. These receptors all come from a woman aged 25-40 years with Graves disease.

This clonotype was observed at least ten times. The gene calls are TRBV6-2 or TRBV6-3 and TRBJ1-1; weak D call: TRBD1 (5 bases). The germline V and J ends were trimmed by 1 base and 0 bases, with 6 bases remaining between them. CDR3 length: 14 amino acids. Germline CDR1 is MNHEY and CDR2 is SVGEGT. In DNA form, the CDR3 reads TGTGCCAGCAGTTACTGGGGCATGAACACTGAAGCTTTCTTT. Protein: CASSYWGMNTEAFF.

This rearrangement joins TRBV5-1 to TRBJ1-4, with D unresolved. Trimming left V 1 base short and J 6 bases short, with 19 bases between. The length of the CDR3 is 17 residues. The germline CDR1 and CDR2 sequences are SGHRS and YFSETQ. The CDR3 nucleotides read TGCGCCAGCAGCTTGAACCCTGAGGCATCGGTCGATGAAAAACTGTTTTTT. Its translation is CASSLNPEASVDEKLFF.

This clonotype was observed many times. This chain joins TRBV12-3 or TRBV12-4 and TRBJ2-5; tentative D call: TRBD2 (7 bases). V lost 10 bases and J 1 base, leaving 16 bases between the germline ends. This CDR3 has 14 amino acids. CDR3 sequence reads: CATGAGGAQETQYF. For the CDR3, the DNA is TGTGCCACCGGAGCTGGGGGGGCCCAAGAGACCCAGTACTTC.

This clonotype was seen ten or more times. The chain uses TRBV20-1 and TRBJ2-1, with D hard to call. Germline V CDR1 and CDR2: DFQATT, SNEGSKA (reference sequence). The CDR3 is 15 residues long. The ends were cut back, 5 bases at V and 0 bases at J, with 14 bases in the middle. In nucleotides, the CDR3 is TGCAGTGCTTACCAACCAACATACTCCTACAATGAGCAGTTCTTC. It is translated as CSAYQPTYSYNEQFF.

This clonotype was counted at least ten times. The genes are TRBV4-3 and TRBJ1-1, with TRBD1 as a possible D gene (6 bases). The CDR3 consists of 16 residues. With 1 base removed from V and 0 bases from J, the gap between germline ends came to 12 bases. Germline V lookup: CDR1 LGHNA, CDR2 YSLEER. In DNA form, the CDR3 reads TGCGCCAGCAGCCAAGCGTACAGGGTGATGAACACTGAAGCTTTCTTT. The encoded protein is CASSQAYRVMNTEAFF.

This clonotype was counted many times. The J gene is TRBJ2-7, the V gene TRBV28, with unresolved D. The CDR3 runs to 13 residues. Germline CDR1 reads MDHEN; CDR2 reads SYDVKM. V was shortened by 5 bases and J by 5 bases, with 13 bases between the two germline ends. This CDR3 reads CASSDIENDEQYF. In DNA form, the CDR3 reads TGTGCCAGCAGTGACATCGAGAACGACGAGCAGTACTTC.

There are a few counts of this clonotype. This chain uses TRBV11-2 with TRBJ1-4; unclear D gene. The CDR3 covers 12 residues. Germline values: CDR1 SGHAT, CDR2 FQNNGV. Deletions cut 4 bases from V and 7 bases from J, with 7 bases between. CDR3 in DNA: TGTGCCAGCAGCTCTCAAGGTGAAAAACTGTTTTTT. Its protein product is CASSSQGEKLFF.

In this sample, this clonotype turned up many times. The chain combines TRBV7-9 with TRBJ2-5; TRBD2 is a possible D gene (5 bases). The germline V gene has CDR1 SEHNR and CDR2 FQNEAQ (reference sequence). Trimming left V 5 bases short and J 9 bases short, with 16 bases between. This CDR3 contains 13 residues. The CDR3 DNA reads TGTGCCAGCAGCGTCGGACTGGAAAGTCCCCAGTACTTC. Protein sequence: CASSVGLESPQYF.

This clonotype was found a few times. The CDR3 region has the DNA TGTGCCAGTAGTCCGGACCGGACAGGCGCGAACACCGGGGAGCTGTTTTTT. This codes for CASSPDRTGANTGELFF. V is TRBV19 and J is TRBJ2-2; TRBD1 matches 7 bases. From germline, CDR1 is LNHDA and CDR2 SQIVND (reference sequence). J lost 0 bases, V lost 5 bases, and 9 bases had no gene match. This CDR3 has 17 residues. Based on the CDR3 plus reference TRBV19 and TRBJ2-2, the full variable domain is DGGITQSPKYLFRKEGQNVTLSCEQNLNHDAMYWYRQDPGQGLRLIYYSQIVNDFQKGDIAEGYSVSREKKESFPLTVTSAQKNPTAFYLCASSPDRTGANTGELFFGEGSRLTVL.

This clonotype was counted many times. V usage is TRBV18 and J usage is TRBJ2-5; TRBD2 aligns across 8 bases. The CDR3 length is 16 residues. The V segment lost 2 bases and the J segment 5 bases; nucleotides outside the gene matches: 10. CDR1 and CDR2 from the germline V gene are KGHSH and LQKENI. In nucleotides, the CDR3 is TGTGCCAGCTCACCAATTGGCCTAGCGGGCCATGAGACCCAGTACTTC. It encodes CASSPIGLAGHETQYF.

This clonotype was observed at least ten times. This sequence joins TRBV19 and TRBJ2-1, with TRBD2 as a possible D gene (6 bases). V was pared by 8 bases and J by 9 bases, with 17 bases between. The CDR3 covers 13 residues. CDR1 and CDR2 (germline): LNHDA, SQIVND (reference sequence). The CDR3 here is CASRGLGLFEQFF. DNA for the CDR3: TGTGCCAGTCGGGGACTGGGTTTATTTGAGCAGTTCTTC.

The table lists this clonotype with a few counts. This sequence joins TRBV6-1 and TRBJ2-5; D not resolved. This CDR3 spans 14 amino acids. CDR1 is MNHNS and CDR2 is SASEGT in the germline V gene. V dropped 8 bases and J dropped 5 bases, with 18 bases sitting between them. In DNA, the CDR3 is TGTGCCAGCCGCTTGGACCCCCCGTCGGAGACCCAGTACTTC. This gives the protein CASRLDPPSETQYF.

The chain employs TRBV6-1 and TRBJ1-2; D is ambiguous. This CDR3 is built from 13 residues. The V gene's germline CDR1 is MNHNS and CDR2 SASEGT. Trimming removed 6 bases from V and 8 bases from J, with 16 bases in between. CDR3 residues: CASRVDPRGGYTF. The CDR3 coding sequence is TGTGCCAGCAGGGTCGACCCTAGAGGGGGCTACACCTTC.

This clonotype appeared many times. The rearrangement joins TRBV6-2 or TRBV6-3 to TRBJ2-3; 10 positions agree with TRBD2. After removal of 4 bases from V and 6 bases from J, the junction contained 10 bases not matched to a gene. CDR1 MNHEY and CDR2 SVGEGT come from the germline V gene. The CDR3 spans 16 residues. The CDR3 sequence is CASSSSTSGARDTQYF. The CDR3 bases are TGTGCCAGCAGTTCCTCAACTAGCGGGGCGCGGGATACGCAGTATTTT.

This clonotype was found many times. The chain employs TRBV20-1 and TRBJ2-1; 9 bases agree with TRBD2. There are 15 residues in the CDR3. The junction had 12 bases not matched to a gene; V was cut back by 6 bases and J by 6 bases. Germline V lookup: CDR1 DFQATT, CDR2 SNEGSKA (reference sequence). In nucleotides, the CDR3 is TGCAGTGCCTCTTTAGCGGGAGCCAGGGTCAATGAGCAGTTCTTC. Its translation: CSASLAGARVNEQFF.

This clonotype has just a few counts. The V call is TRBV19, the J call TRBJ2-3, with D uncertain. The germline V gene has CDR1 LNHDA and CDR2 SQIVND (reference sequence). There are 15 residues in the CDR3. Trimming took off 7 bases at V and 0 bases at J, with 14 bases between the two ends. The CDR3 loop is CASKASGTSTDTQYF. The CDR3 DNA reads TGTGCCAGTAAGGCTAGTGGAACAAGCACAGATACGCAGTATTTT.

This clonotype was seen a few times. The chain has TRBV7-2 and TRBJ1-5; D not certain. The V gene's germline CDR1 is SGHTA and CDR2 FQGNSA. V lost 3 bases to trimming and J lost 7 bases, with 10 bases between them. This CDR3 is 13 amino acids long. This chain's CDR3 is CASSLTDRQPQHF. In DNA form, the CDR3 reads TGTGCCAGCAGCTTGACCGACCGGCAGCCCCAGCATTTT.

V usage is TRBV24-1 and J usage is TRBJ2-2, with unresolved D. V lost 0 bases, J lost 1 base, and 8 bases lay in between. This CDR3 region has 16 residues. Germline V gene sequence: CDR1 KGHDR, CDR2 SFDVKD. As DNA, the CDR3 is TGTGCCACCAGTGATTTGTGGACGGAGAACACCGGGGAGCTGTTTTTT. It specifies CATSDLWTENTGELFF.

This clonotype was seen more than once but under ten times. The chain combines TRBV9 with TRBJ2-1; D is tentatively TRBD1 or TRBD2 (5 bases each). V lost 0 bases and J 0 bases, leaving 13 bases between the germline ends. The CDR3 length is 17 residues. Germline values: CDR1 SGDLS, CDR2 YYNGEE. The CDR3 coding sequence is TGTGCCAGCAGCGTAGGTGGGGGAACGAGCTCCTACAATGAGCAGTTCTTC. Residues: CASSVGGGTSSYNEQFF.

This clonotype was recorded at least ten times. The V gene is TRBV7-2, the J gene TRBJ1-4, with 11 bases matching TRBD1. Germline V gene sequence: CDR1 SGHTA, CDR2 FQGNSA. The CDR3 length is 16 residues. The ends lost 1 base at V and 7 bases at J; junction bases unmatched: 5. The CDR3 here is CASSLGPGTGGEKLFF. CDR3 bases: TGTGCCAGCAGCTTAGGTCCCGGGACAGGGGGTGAAAAACTGTTTTTT.

The chain joins TRBV6-2 or TRBV6-3 to TRBJ2-1; possibly TRBD1 for D (5 bases). V was trimmed by 4 bases and J by 2 bases, leaving 12 bases between them. CDR3 length equals 15 residues. Germline V gene lookup returns CDR1 MNHEY and CDR2 SVGEGT. The CDR3 region has the DNA TGTGCCAGCAGTTTAGAAGGGGCCACCTACAATGAGCAGTTCTTC. Translating gives CASSLEGATYNEQFF.

This clonotype was counted many times. This chain connects TRBV18 to TRBJ1-1, with D possibly TRBD1 on 5 matching bases. Deletions cut 3 bases from V and 3 bases from J, with 11 bases between. Germline V gives CDR1 KGHSH, CDR2 LQKENI. This CDR3 has 14 residues. The CDR3 region has the DNA TGTGCCAGCTCACCCGAGGGGAGGGACACTGAAGCTTTCTTT. Protein: CASSPEGRDTEAFF.

A remark on this clonotype: Given a much more abundant clone one base away, this may be a read error. The CDR3 does not close with the conserved phenylalanine or tryptophan, likely indicating a read error. The gene calls are TRBV5-4 and TRBJ2-7; 13 bases are shared with TRBD2. Germline CDR1 SGHNT, CDR2 YYREEE (reference sequence). The V and J ends lost 4 bases and 4 bases, in that order; junction bases with no gene match: 5. CDR3 length: 15 residues. CDR3: CASSTLAGGPYEQYL. The DNA for the CDR3 is TGTGCCAGCAGCACACTAGCGGGAGGGCCATACGAGCAGTACCTC.

This clonotype was counted ten times or more. V and J are TRBV7-2 and TRBJ2-7; TRBD2 agrees at 8 bases. Per germline, CDR1 SGHTA and CDR2 FQGNSA. The V segment lost 2 bases and the J segment 1 base; nucleotides outside the gene matches: 4. The CDR3 covers 15 residues. The CDR3 region is CASSLTGRASYEQYF. CDR3 sequence (DNA): TGTGCCAGCAGCTTAACCGGGAGGGCGTCCTACGAGCAGTACTTC. Filled out from reference TRBV7-2 and TRBJ2-7, the complete variable domain reads GAGVSQSPSNKVTEKGKDVELRCDPISGHTALYWYRQSLGQGLEFLIYFQGNSAPDKSGLPSDRFSAERTGGSVSTLTIQRTQQEDSAVYLCASSLTGRASYEQYFGPGTRLTVT.

This sequence joins TRBV11-2 and TRBJ2-7, with 13 bases fitting TRBD2. Germline V gene sequence: CDR1 SGHAT, CDR2 FQNNGV. The trim removed 6 bases at V and 7 bases at J, leaving 9 bases unmatched. This CDR3 has 15 amino acids. CDR3 DNA: TGTGCCAGCAGTTACCGGACTAGCGGGAGCGGGGAGCAGTACTTC. Translated: CASSYRTSGSGEQYF.

V is TRBV29-1 and J is TRBJ2-3, with TRBD1 matching 9 bases. Germline V gene data show CDR1 as SQVTM and CDR2 as ANQGSEA. The CDR3 consists of 15 residues. V shed 4 bases and J 7 bases; nucleotides not matched to a gene: 12. The CDR3: CSVGSGTGRGNTQYF. The CDR3 DNA follows: TGCAGCGTTGGGTCCGGGACAGGGAGGGGGAATACGCAGTATTTT.

This clonotype turned up a few times. Written as DNA, the CDR3 is TGTGCCAGCAGCTTTTACAGGGCTAACACCGGGGAGCTGTTTTTT. This gives the protein CASSFYRANTGELFF. The chain joins TRBV7-3 to TRBJ2-2, with D perhaps matching TRBD1 (6 bases). The CDR3 runs 15 residues. Germline CDR1 is SGHTA and CDR2 is FQGTGA. Trimming shortened V by 3 bases and J by 2 bases, and 10 bases separated the two germline ends.

In regard to this clonotype: A much more abundant neighbour one base away suggests this may be a read error. The genes are TRBV28 and TRBJ1-1, with D perhaps matching TRBD1 (5 bases). V was pared by 8 bases and J by 0 bases, with 10 bases between. Looked up from germline, CDR1 is MDHEN and CDR2 is SYDVKM. The CDR3 has 13 residues. The CDR3 DNA is TGTGCCAGCGGGGCAGGGCTGAACACTGAAGCTTTCTTT. Protein sequence: CASGAGLNTEAFF.

The table lists this clonotype with a few counts. The rearrangement links TRBV4-1 to TRBJ2-3; D may be TRBD1 (5 bases). Trimming removed 3 bases from V and 11 bases from J, with 15 bases in between. CDR3 length: 13 amino acids. The germline CDR1 and CDR2 sequences are MGHRA and YSYEKL. DNA of the CDR3: TGCGCCAGCAGCCAGGTTGGGGCTAGAGAGCAGTATTTT. Encoded protein: CASSQVGAREQYF.

This clonotype was observed a handful of times. The chain employs TRBV19 and TRBJ2-7, with D possibly TRBD1 on 6 matching bases. The germline V gene has CDR1 LNHDA and CDR2 SQIVND (reference sequence). The CDR3 totals 15 residues. Deletions cut 5 bases from V and 2 bases from J, with 16 bases between. The CDR3 bases are TGTGCCAGTAGTTCTCCGGGACAATTCCCCTACGAGCAGTACTTC. It is translated as CASSSPGQFPYEQYF.